Included here is one TCR beta chain sequence, with context. Its antigen is not identified. Time point indicated: week 5, during vaccination. Doses consisted of 300 ug of mutant IDH1 20-mer peptide each, paired with topical imiquimod. The CDR3 has 12 residues. Germline V CDR1 and CDR2: MNHEY, SVGAGI. V was shortened by 2 bases and J by 6 bases, with 7 bases between the two germline ends. This record belongs to a study of a mutant IDH1 vaccine in newly diagnosed glioma. Sequenced by immunoSEQ multiplex PCR; TCRdb stores in-frame clones only, minus some. The sample contains 50,000 to 75,000 clones, approximately 79% of which appear only once.

This TCR came from a woman aged 45-60 years with glioma. Sequencing was performed on PBMCs, taken from a glioma patient whose treatment included an IDH1 peptide vaccine. The rearrangement links TRBV6-5 to TRBJ1-2; D possibly corresponds to TRBD1 (5 bases). This chain's CDR3 is CASSYRGDGYTF. CDR3 DNA sequence: TGTGCCAGCAGTTACAGGGGCGATGGCTACACCTTC.